These 14 T cell receptor beta chains originate from one sample sequenced in a study of cytomegalovirus exposure and HLA in healthy donors. With 60 Vbeta and 13 Jbeta primers, the PCR was carried out. Some clones are missing from TCRdb's copy, which holds only in-frame ones; the method was immunoSEQ multiplex PCR. Among some 200,000 clones listed, 75% to 85% were seen once. Sequenced: PBMCs. The receptors originated from a woman aged 45 to 65 in good health and CMV-seronegative.

The chain combines TRBV4-3 with TRBJ1-5, with 9 bases identical to TRBD1. After removal of 4 bases from V and 4 bases from J, the junction contained 2 bases not matched to a gene. The CDR3 is 14 amino acids. Germline V lookup: CDR1 LGHNA, CDR2 YSLEER. The CDR3 DNA is TGCGCCAGCAGCCCCGGGACAGGGAATCAGCCCCAGCATTTT. Encoded protein: CASSPGTGNQPQHF.

V and J are TRBV7-8 and TRBJ2-1; 9 bases fit TRBD2. J was trimmed by 4 bases and V by 2 bases; bases with no gene match: 3. This CDR3 region has 15 residues. Germline CDR1 is SGHVS and CDR2 is FQNEAQ. The CDR3: CASSLRLAGYNEQFF. As DNA, the CDR3 is TGTGCCAGCAGCTTAAGGCTAGCGGGGTACAATGAGCAGTTCTTC.

The rearrangement joins TRBV7-9 to TRBJ2-7, with D maybe TRBD2 (5 bases). The CDR3 covers 14 residues. The germline V gene encodes CDR1 SEHNR and CDR2 FQNEAQ (reference sequence). Trimming pared 11 bases from V and 4 bases from J, leaving 21 bases between. The chain's CDR3 is CASNPESGSYEQYF. In DNA form, the CDR3 reads TGTGCCTCGAATCCGGAGTCGGGGTCGTACGAGCAGTACTTC. The whole variable domain, filled in from reference TRBV7-9 and TRBJ2-7, reads DTGVSQNPRHKITKRGQNVTFRCDPISEHNRLYWYRQTLGQGPEFLTYFQNEAQLEKSRLLSDRFSAERPKGSFSTLEIQRTEQGDSAMYLCASNPESGSYEQYFGPGTRLTVT.

This clone came up a few times. The chain carries TRBV10-3 and TRBJ1-4, with a weak D call TRBD1 (5 bases). The CDR3 has 15 amino acids. The germline gives CDR1 ENHRY, CDR2 SYGVKD. Trimming shortened V by 3 bases and J by 6 bases, and 14 bases separated the two germline ends. For the CDR3, the DNA is TGTGCCATCAGTGACCCCGGGACTCCCCATGAAAAACTGTTTTTT. Its protein is CAISDPGTPHEKLFF.

The chain carries TRBV7-8 and TRBJ1-1; a weak D match, TRBD1 (5 bases). The CDR3 is made up of 13 amino acids. V lost 6 bases and J 1 base, leaving 9 bases between the germline ends. Per the germline V gene, CDR1 is SGHVS and CDR2 is FQNEAQ. CDR3 region: CASRLQENTEAFF. The CDR3 nucleotides are TGTGCCAGCAGATTACAGGAGAACACTGAAGCTTTCTTT.

The rearrangement joins TRBV6-5 to TRBJ2-1, with 7 bases lining up with TRBD2. Germline trimming cut 10 bases from V and 3 bases from J; bases unmatched to any gene: 6. This CDR3 is 13 amino acids long. Germline V CDR1 and CDR2: MNHEY, SVGAGI. The CDR3 region has the DNA TGTGCCACCCGGACTAGTGTCTACAATGAGCAGTTCTTC. It specifies CATRTSVYNEQFF.

To note about this clone: At one end the junction does not follow the germline gene, possibly because of a read error. This sample also contains other DNA sequences that code for the same CDR3. The chain employs TRBV6-4 and TRBJ1-6, with 7 bases identical to TRBD1. CDR3 length equals 15 residues. Per germline, CDR1 MRHNA and CDR2 SNTAGT. CDR3: CASSATGSQDSPLHF. The CDR3 DNA follows: TGTGCCAGCAGTGCGACAGGGTCCCAGGATTCCCCCCTCCACTTT.

The chain has TRBV15 and TRBJ2-1, with D possibly TRBD2 on 7 matching bases. Trimming removed 1 base at V and 1 base at J, with 17 bases between. The CDR3 runs to 18 residues. Germline V CDR1 and CDR2: LNHNV, YYDKDF (reference sequence). DNA for the CDR3: TGTGCCACCAGCAGAGCTTTCAGTAGGGGGGGGTCCTACAATGAGCAGTTCTTC. This sequence encodes CATSRAFSRGGSYNEQFF.

As to this clone: The junction and the germline gene differ at one end; a read error may be behind it. The V call is TRBV11-3, the J call TRBJ2-1; maybe TRBD1 (5 bases). CDR3 length equals 13 residues. Germline V lookup: CDR1 SGHNT, CDR2 YENEEA. The CDR3 DNA sequence: TGTGCCAGCAGCTTCGGTCAGGACAAGGAGCAGTTCTTC. Translated, it gives CASSFGQDKEQFF.

The chain carries TRBV15 and TRBJ2-3; 9 nucleotides match TRBD2. The germline gives CDR1 LNHNV, CDR2 YYDKDF (reference sequence). Trimming removed 1 base from V and 1 base from J; junction bases left unmatched: 9. The CDR3 contains 18 residues. The CDR3 here is CATSRGAGGPSGTDTQYF. The CDR3 DNA reads TGTGCCACCAGCAGAGGAGCGGGAGGACCCTCGGGCACAGATACGCAGTATTTT.

The chain recombines TRBV15 with TRBJ2-5; no clear D. This CDR3 region has 12 residues. Germline CDR1 is LNHNV and CDR2 is YYDKDF (reference sequence). V lost 3 bases, J lost 5 bases, and 7 bases lay in between. CDR3 residues: CATSRPEETQYF. CDR3 in DNA: TGTGCCACCAGCAGGCCCGAGGAGACCCAGTACTTC.

Only one count was recorded for this clone. The chain has TRBV27 and TRBJ2-1, with 9 bases lining up with TRBD2. V dropped 7 bases and J dropped 6; count of bases not matched to a gene: 10. CDR3 size: 15 residues. Germline loops: CDR1 MNHEY, CDR2 SMNVEV (reference sequence). The CDR3, as DNA: TGTGCCAGCACCAAGACTAGCGGAGTTATCAATGAGCAGTTCTTC. Residues: CASTKTSGVINEQFF.

This chain links TRBV29-1 with TRBJ1-1; 9 bases agree with TRBD1. Germline CDR1 is SQVTM and CDR2 is ANQGSEA. V was clipped by 7 bases and J by 10 bases; unmatched bases: 10. The CDR3 totals 12 residues. The CDR3 loop is CSAVTGGGVAFF. The CDR3 bases are TGCAGCGCCGTGACAGGGGGTGGTGTAGCTTTCTTT. The whole variable domain, filled in from reference TRBV29-1 and TRBJ1-1, reads SAVISQKPSRDICQRGTSLTIQCQVDSQVTMMFWYRQQPGQSLTLIATANQGSEATYESGFVIDKFPISRPNLTFSTLTVSNMSPEDSSIYLCSAVTGGGVAFFGQGTRLTVV.

V usage is TRBV5-6 and J usage is TRBJ1-1; weak D call: TRBD1 (6 bases). The CDR3 extends over 13 amino acids. Trimming took off 1 base at V and 11 bases at J, with 15 bases between the two ends. Germline assignment: CDR1 SGHDT and CDR2 YYEEEE. In DNA, the CDR3 is TGTGCCAGCAGCTTGACTCCTTCAGGGGTGGCTTTCTTT. As protein: CASSLTPSGVAFF.